Given below is one T cell receptor beta chain in context. Its antigen is unknown. The V gene lost 1 base and the J gene lost 2 bases, with 5 bases spanning the gap. This CDR3 is built from 12 residues. Germline V lookup: CDR1 SQVTM, CDR2 ANQGSEA. The sample comes from a study of blood T cells in healthy people across ages. The second PCR ran about 6 to 12 cycles with a sample-barcoded 5' primer and J-beta primers. MiXCR was run by TCRdb on the 5' RACE reads, yielding one entry per CDR3 protein. Among about 1.8 million distinct CDR3 sequences, around 48% were seen once, and the ten largest hold 2.1%. All donors came from Russia, were Caucasian and healthy, and spanned ages about 6 to 100. Overall study results and limits: Measured against age, TCR beta diversity per million T cells decreased in a roughly linear manner.

This receptor was taken from a woman between 35 and 50 years old in good health. The rearrangement joins TRBV29-1 to TRBJ1-2; unclear D gene. The sequencing input was blood. DNA of the CDR3: TGCAGCGTTGAAGGAGACAACTATGGCTACACCTTC. Translating gives CSVEGDNYGYTF.